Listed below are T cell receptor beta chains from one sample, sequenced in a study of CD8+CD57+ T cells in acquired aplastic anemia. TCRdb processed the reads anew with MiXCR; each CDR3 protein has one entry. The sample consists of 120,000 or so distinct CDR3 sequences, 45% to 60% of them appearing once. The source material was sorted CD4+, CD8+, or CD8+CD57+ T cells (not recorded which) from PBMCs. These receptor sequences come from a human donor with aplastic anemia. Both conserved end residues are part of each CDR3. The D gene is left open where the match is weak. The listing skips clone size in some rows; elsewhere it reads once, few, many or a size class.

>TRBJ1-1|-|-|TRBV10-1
CASSESRGTEAFF
TGCGCCAGCAGTGAGTCGAGGGGGACTGAAGCTTTCTTT
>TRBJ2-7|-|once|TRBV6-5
CASSYGLSSYEQYF
TGTGCCAGCAGTTACGGACTTTCATCCTACGAGCAGTACTTC
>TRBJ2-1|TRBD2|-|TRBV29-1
CSVEEGGSGDYNEQFF
TGCAGCGTTGAGGAAGGTGGTAGCGGGGACTACAATGAGCAGTTCTTC
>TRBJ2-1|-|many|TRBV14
CASRQLDEQFF
TGTGCCAGCAGACAACTGGACGAGCAGTTCTTC
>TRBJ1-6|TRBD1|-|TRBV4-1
CASSSGGGSSSYNSPLHF
TGCGCCAGTTCCTCGGGAGGGGGCTCGAGCTCCTATAATTCACCCCTCCACTTT
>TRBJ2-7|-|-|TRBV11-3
CASSLDGREYEQYF
TGTGCCAGCAGCTTAGATGGCAGAGAGTACGAGCAGTACTTC
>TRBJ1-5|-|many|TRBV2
CASSEALRSQNQPQHF
TGTGCCAGCAGTGAAGCGCTGAGGAGTCAGAATCAGCCCCAGCATTTT
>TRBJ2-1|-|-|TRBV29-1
CSAGGSGEQFF
TGCAGCGCTGGGGGGTCGGGTGAGCAGTTCTTC
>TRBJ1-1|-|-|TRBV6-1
CAGGENTEAFF
TGTGCCGGGGGGGAGAACACTGAAGCTTTCTTT
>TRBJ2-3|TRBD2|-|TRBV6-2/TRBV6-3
CASSYRTSGRLDTQYF
TGTGCCAGCAGTTACCGGACTAGCGGGAGGTTGGATACGCAGTATTTT
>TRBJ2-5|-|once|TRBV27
CASSFVGCETQYF
TGTGCCAGCAGTTTTGTGGGGTGCGAGACCCAGTACTTC
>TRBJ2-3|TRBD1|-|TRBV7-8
CASRIDRGRGDTQYF
TGTGCCAGCAGGATCGACAGGGGGCGCGGTGATACGCAGTATTTT
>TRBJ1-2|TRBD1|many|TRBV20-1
CSAPRDRSSGGYTF
TGCAGTGCCCCCCGGGACAGGTCGAGCGGTGGCTACACCTTC
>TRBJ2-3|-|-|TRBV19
CASKTGAADTQYF
TGTGCCAGTAAGACGGGAGCAGCAGATACGCAGTATTTT
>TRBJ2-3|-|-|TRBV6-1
CASSEDRFTQYF
TGTGCCAGCAGTGAAGATAGATTTACGCAGTATTTT
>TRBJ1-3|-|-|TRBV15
CATSRIPGAESGNTIYF
TGTGCCACCAGCCGAATTCCGGGGGCAGAATCTGGAAACACCATATATTTT
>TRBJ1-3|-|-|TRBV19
CASSQRTQGNTIYF
TGTGCCAGTTCACAACGGACCCAAGGAAACACCATATATTTT
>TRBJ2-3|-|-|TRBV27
CASSFWRATDTQYF
TGTGCCAGCAGTTTTTGGAGGGCCACAGATACGCAGTATTTT
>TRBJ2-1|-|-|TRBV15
CATRLSGSEQFF
TGTGCCACTAGACTGTCAGGGAGTGAGCAGTTCTTC
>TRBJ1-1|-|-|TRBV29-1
CSVEPRGNLNTEAFF
TGCAGCGTTGAACCCAGGGGAAATCTGAACACTGAAGCTTTCTTT
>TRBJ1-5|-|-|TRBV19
CASSKNRVFDQPQHF
TGTGCCAGTAGCAAAAACAGGGTTTTCGATCAGCCCCAGCATTTT
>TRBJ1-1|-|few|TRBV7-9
CASSLPQGWAEAFF
TGTGCCAGCAGCCTCCCACAGGGCTGGGCTGAAGCTTTCTTT
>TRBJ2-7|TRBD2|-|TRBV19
CASSSSGVSYEQYF
TGTGCCAGTAGTTCCAGCGGGGTCTCCTACGAGCAGTACTTC
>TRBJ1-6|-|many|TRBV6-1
CASSERRQVFSPLHF
TGTGCCAGCAGTGAAAGGCGGCAGGTCTTTTCACCCCTCCACTTT
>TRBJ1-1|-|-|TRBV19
CASSRGPNTEAFF
TGTGCCAGTAGTCGGGGCCCGAACACTGAAGCTTTCTTT
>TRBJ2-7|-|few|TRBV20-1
CSARDLRGWEQYF
TGCAGTGCTAGAGATCTCAGGGGTTGGGAGCAGTACTTC
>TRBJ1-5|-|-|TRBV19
CASSSNQPQHF
TGTGCCAGTAGTAGCAATCAGCCCCAGCATTTT